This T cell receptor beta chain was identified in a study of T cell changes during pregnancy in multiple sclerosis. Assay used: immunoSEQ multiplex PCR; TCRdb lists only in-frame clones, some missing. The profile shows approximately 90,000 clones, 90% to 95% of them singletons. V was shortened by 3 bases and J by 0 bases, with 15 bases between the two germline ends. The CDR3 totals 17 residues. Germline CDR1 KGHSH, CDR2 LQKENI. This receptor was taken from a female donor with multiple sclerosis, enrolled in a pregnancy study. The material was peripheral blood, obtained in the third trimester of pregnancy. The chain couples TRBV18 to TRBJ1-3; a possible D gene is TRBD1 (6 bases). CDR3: CASSPPGHLRSGNTIYF. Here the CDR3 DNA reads TGTGCCAGCTCACCCCCGGGACACCTCCGCTCTGGAAACACCATATATTTT.